These T cell receptor beta chains were read from a single sample in a study of T cells in Graves' hyperthyroidism and ophthalmopathy. TCRdb reanalysed the multiplex PCR reads using MiXCR and keeps one entry per CDR3 protein. This sample carries more than 450,000 distinct CDR3 sequences, 14% of them seen once, and the ten largest clones take about 15%. Sequencing was done on a sample of blood. These receptors were collected from a woman between 40 and 55 years old with Graves' hyperthyroidism. Each CDR3 is given with its conserved first and last residue. D genes are given only for firm matches. Where a row states a size, it is once, few, many or the class of an expanded clone; other rows omit it.

size: .; J: TRBJ2-7; V: TRBV12-3/TRBV12-4; D: TRBD2; CDR3: CASSLGTSGGQKYF; DNA: TGTGCCAGCAGTTTAGGGACTAGCGGGGGGCAGAAGTACTTC
size: many; J: TRBJ1-1; V: TRBV29-1; D: .; CDR3: CSVDAANTEAFF; DNA: TGCAGCGTTGACGCCGCAAACACTGAAGCTTTCTTT
size: .; J: TRBJ2-3; V: TRBV7-2; D: TRBD2; CDR3: CASSRGGAGLITDTQYF; DNA: TGTGCCAGCAGCCGGGGGGGAGCGGGATTAATCACAGATACGCAGTATTTT
size: .; J: TRBJ2-7; V: TRBV20-1; D: TRBD2; CDR3: CSASLREFPYEQYF; DNA: TGCAGTGCTAGTTTGCGGGAGTTCCCCTACGAGCAGTACTTC
size: .; J: TRBJ1-3; V: TRBV28; D: .; CDR3: CASMPRGSGNTIYF; DNA: TGTGCCAGCATGCCCAGGGGCTCTGGAAACACCATATATTTT
size: many; J: TRBJ2-7; V: TRBV20-1; D: TRBD2; CDR3: CSAAGTSGTLSEQYF; DNA: TGCAGTGCTGCCGGGACTAGCGGAACCCTGAGCGAGCAGTACTTC
size: .; J: TRBJ2-7; V: TRBV6-2/TRBV6-3; D: .; CDR3: CASSYPEGHEQYF; DNA: TGTGCCAGCAGTTACCCCGAGGGCCACGAGCAGTACTTC
size: many; J: TRBJ2-7; V: TRBV27; D: .; CDR3: CASRTPGLRHEQYF; DNA: TGTGCCAGCAGGACCCCGGGACTCAGGCACGAGCAGTACTTC
size: many; J: TRBJ2-7; V: TRBV6-1; D: TRBD2; CDR3: CASRASGTSGNYEQYF; DNA: TGTGCCAGCAGAGCCTCCGGGACTAGCGGGAACTACGAGCAGTACTTC
size: many; J: TRBJ2-7; V: TRBV24-1; D: TRBD1; CDR3: CATSDPGTGDHEQYF; DNA: TGTGCCACCAGTGACCCTGGGACAGGGGATCACGAGCAGTACTTC
size: many; J: TRBJ2-7; V: TRBV6-1; D: .; CDR3: CASSGTGTDSYEQYF; DNA: TGTGCCAGCAGCGGAACCGGGACTGACTCCTACGAGCAGTACTTC
size: few; J: TRBJ2-7; V: TRBV19; D: .; CDR3: CASSSTPDSSYEQYF; DNA: TGTGCCAGTAGTTCAACTCCGGACTCCTCCTACGAGCAGTACTTC
size: .; J: TRBJ2-2; V: TRBV6-1; D: TRBD1; CDR3: CASSPQGVTGELFF; DNA: TGTGCCAGCAGTCCCCAGGGGGTCACCGGGGAGCTGTTTTTT
size: once; J: TRBJ1-6; V: TRBV2; D: .; CDR3: CASSVGRAGSPLHF; DNA: TGTGCCAGCAGTGTAGGTCGGGCAGGATCACCCCTCCACTTT
size: .; J: TRBJ2-1; V: TRBV3-1; D: TRBD2; CDR3: CASSPRASGFHEQFF; DNA: TGTGCCAGCAGCCCTCGGGCTAGCGGGTTCCATGAGCAGTTCTTC
size: many; J: TRBJ1-1; V: TRBV2; D: .; CDR3: CASSIRDTLSTEAFF; DNA: TGTGCCAGCAGTATTAGGGACACTTTAAGTACTGAAGCTTTCTTT
size: few; J: TRBJ2-1; V: TRBV19; D: .; CDR3: CASSRGRGGALNEQFF; DNA: TGTGCCAGTAGTAGGGGTCGAGGAGGAGCCCTCAATGAGCAGTTCTTC
size: many; J: TRBJ2-1; V: TRBV12-3/TRBV12-4; D: .; CDR3: CASSLDLGQVVNNEQFF; DNA: TGTGCCAGCAGTTTGGACCTCGGGCAAGTAGTTAACAATGAGCAGTTCTTC
size: many; J: TRBJ2-2; V: TRBV30; D: TRBD2; CDR3: CAWSTGGTGELFF; DNA: TGTGCCTGGAGTACGGGAGGCACCGGGGAGCTGTTTTTT
size: .; J: TRBJ1-2; V: TRBV10-3; D: TRBD1; CDR3: CAIRGGQGSGYTF; DNA: TGTGCCATCAGGGGGGGACAGGGCTCTGGCTACACCTTC
size: many; J: TRBJ1-3; V: TRBV28; D: .; CDR3: CASSDTADSGNTIYF; DNA: TGTGCCAGCAGTGATACAGCAGACTCTGGAAACACCATATATTTT
size: .; J: TRBJ1-6; V: TRBV4-1; D: .; CDR3: CASSQGVYNSPLHF; DNA: TGCGCCAGCAGCCAGGGGGTCTATAATTCACCCCTCCACTTT
size: many; J: TRBJ1-4; V: TRBV15; D: .; CDR3: CATSGADEKLFF; DNA: TGTGCCACCAGCGGAGCAGATGAAAAACTGTTTTTT
size: many; J: TRBJ2-7; V: TRBV28; D: .; CDR3: CASSFLVGLLSYEQYF; DNA: TGTGCCAGCAGTTTTTTAGTCGGACTACTCTCCTACGAGCAGTACTTC
size: .; J: TRBJ2-2; V: TRBV15; D: .; CDR3: CATSLGAVGGELFF; DNA: TGTGCCACCAGCTTAGGGGCAGTCGGCGGGGAGCTGTTTTTT
size: many; J: TRBJ2-3; V: TRBV7-8; D: TRBD2; CDR3: CASTDSGRGVNTQYF; DNA: TGTGCCAGCACTGATAGCGGGAGGGGAGTGAATACGCAGTATTTT
size: .; J: TRBJ1-3; V: TRBV18; D: .; CDR3: CASSPPNINSGNTIYF; DNA: TGTGCCAGCTCACCTCCGAATATTAACTCTGGAAACACCATATATTTT